What follows are 9 T cell receptor beta chains derived from one specimen sequenced in a study of T cell responses to AZD1222 COVID-19 vaccine. Using immunoSEQ multiplex PCR, the repertoire was profiled, and TCRdb retains in-frame clones only, with some absent. The sample contains 53,000 or so clones, about 81% of which appear only once. This specimen was peripheral blood, taken on day 0 of AZD1222 vaccination. The receptors come from an adult in good health.

This clone appeared a few times. Germline and junction disagree at one end, which may indicate a read error. The rearrangement uses TRBV11-2 and TRBJ1-2, with TRBD1 as a possible D gene (6 bases). This CDR3 comprises 13 residues. CDR1 and CDR2 (germline): SGHAT, FQNNGV. CDR3 sequence (DNA): TGTGCCAGCACCTTAGACAGGAACTATGGCTACACCTTC. The encoded protein is CASTLDRNYGYTF.

The chain couples TRBV5-8 to TRBJ2-7; 7 positions agree with TRBD1. Germline CDR1 and CDR2: SGHTS and YDEGEE. The CDR3 totals 14 residues. With 2 bases clipped from V and 2 bases from J, the junction kept 4 bases outside the gene matches. CDR3 coding DNA: TGTGCCAGCAGCTTAACAGGGGTAGCCTACGAGCAGTACTTC. Translated: CASSLTGVAYEQYF.

This chain joins TRBV6-4 and TRBJ1-1; a possible D gene is TRBD1 (5 bases). Trimming pared 4 bases from V and 5 bases from J, leaving 11 bases between. This CDR3 spans 13 amino acids. Germline CDR1 reads MRHNA; CDR2 reads SNTAGT. The CDR3 nucleotides read TGTGCCAGCAGTGGATCAGGGTTTACTGAAGCTTTCTTT. Translating gives CASSGSGFTEAFF.

By sample share, this clone is medium-sized (0.01 to 0.1%). CDR3 sequence (DNA): TGTGCCATCAGTGAACAGGAAGAGACCCAGTACTTC. As protein: CAISEQEETQYF. The rearrangement joins TRBV10-3 to TRBJ2-5, with D tentatively TRBD1 (5 bases). Between the trimmed V and J ends, which lost 3 bases and 3 bases, there was a span of 5 bases. Germline V gene data show CDR1 as ENHRY and CDR2 as SYGVKD. CDR3 length: 12 residues.

The chain recombines TRBV5-8 with TRBJ1-3, with 7 bases that match TRBD1. Germline loops: CDR1 SGHTS, CDR2 YDEGEE. This CDR3 comprises 14 residues. With 2 bases clipped from V and 3 bases from J, the junction kept 2 bases outside the gene matches. CDR3 in DNA: TGTGCCAGCAGCTTTAGGGGGCTTGGAAACACCATATATTTT. Encoded protein: CASSFRGLGNTIYF.

At least ten counts were recorded for this clone. The chain carries TRBV6-5 and TRBJ2-2; a weak D match, TRBD1 (6 bases). The germline V gene has CDR1 MNHEY and CDR2 SVGAGI. The CDR3 runs to 15 residues. The V end was cut by 2 bases, the J end by 3 bases, with 10 bases between. CDR3 DNA: TGTGCCAGCAGTTACGAGGACAGTTACACCGGGGAGCTGTTTTTT. Translating gives CASSYEDSYTGELFF.

This chain links TRBV5-1 with TRBJ2-7; 7 positions agree with TRBD1. Germline V gene sequence: CDR1 SGHRS, CDR2 YFSETQ. The CDR3 extends over 17 amino acids. With V trimmed by 4 bases and J by 6 bases, 19 bases remained unmatched. The CDR3 spells CASSPTGAPGQVSEQYF. The CDR3 DNA is TGCGCCAGCAGCCCAACCGGGGCCCCCGGACAGGTATCCGAGCAGTACTTC.

In this sample, this clone turned up once. The CDR3 loop is CASSLREDYEQYF. The CDR3 coding sequence is TGTGCCAGCAGTTTGCGGGAGGACTACGAGCAGTACTTC. The V and J genes are TRBV12-3 or TRBV12-4 and TRBJ2-7; TRBD2 aligns across 8 bases. CDR3 length: 13 amino acids. V lost 3 bases to trimming and J lost 3 bases; unmatched junction nucleotides: 1.

The chain combines TRBV19 with TRBJ1-1; D is unclear. The germline gives CDR1 LNHDA, CDR2 SQIVND (reference sequence). V was cut by 3 bases and J by 1 base, with 12 bases left in between. This CDR3 has 15 amino acids. CDR3 coding DNA: TGTGCCAGTAGTATTTCCGAGGGATGGAACACTGAAGCTTTCTTT. It yields the protein CASSISEGWNTEAFF. Filled out from reference TRBV19 and TRBJ1-1, the complete variable domain reads DGGITQSPKYLFRKEGQNVTLSCEQNLNHDAMYWYRQDPGQGLRLIYYSQIVNDFQKGDIAEGYSVSREKKESFPLTVTSAQKNPTAFYLCASSISEGWNTEAFFGQGTRLTVV.